This TCR beta chain comes out of a study of shared clonotypes between healthy human individuals. The method was immunoSEQ multiplex PCR; TCRdb's version includes in-frame clones alone and lacks a portion of them. The top ten clones hold 1.5% to 2% of a sample with about 2.2 million clones, 85% to 95% of them seen once. CD45RO-negative, CCR7-positively selected cells formed the naive CD8 fraction, excluding terminally differentiated effector memory CD45RA+ cells. The material sequenced was naive CD8+ T cells from PBMCs. The TCR was taken from a man in his late teens or twenties in good health. Some clones in this sample may be carry-over from other donors' samples.

CDR3 protein: CASSEGSPHTNQPQHF. Here the CDR3 DNA reads TGTGCCAGCAGTGAAGGATCCCCTCACACAAATCAGCCCCAGCATTTT. The chain links TRBV6-1 to TRBJ1-5; the D is unclear. Trimming removed 1 base at V and 4 bases at J, with 14 bases between. Germline V gene sequence: CDR1 MNHNS, CDR2 SASEGT. The CDR3 length is 16 residues.